This TCR beta chain was documented in a study of blood T cells in healthy people across ages. Through a sample-barcoded 5' primer and a J-beta primer mix, a second PCR was run for about 6 to 11 cycles. MiXCR, run by TCRdb on the 5' RACE reads, gives a single entry per CDR3 protein. In the table there are about 1,400,000 distinct CDR3 sequences, roughly 59% of which are singletons. CDR3 length: 11 residues. Trimming left V 5 bases short and J 7 bases short, with 8 bases between. The germline gives CDR1 LGHNT, CDR2 FRNRAP. The sample consisted of blood. This clonotype was sampled from a man between 18 and 35 years old in good health. The chain employs TRBV12-5 and TRBJ2-5; D is uncertain. The CDR3 spells CASGNRGTQYF. The CDR3 DNA reads as TGTGCTAGTGGTAACCGTGGGACCCAGTACTTC. The full variable domain, rest sourced from reference TRBV12-5 and TRBJ2-5, is DARVTQTPRHKVTEMGQEVTMRCQPILGHNTVFWYRQTMMQGLELLAYFRNRAPLDDSGMPKDRFSAEMPDATLATLKIQPSEPRDSAVYFCASGNRGTQYFGPGTRLLVL.